Included here is one T cell receptor beta chain sequence, with context. Its target is unknown. Next came a second PCR, run for roughly 6 to 11 cycles, which used a sample-barcoded 5' primer along with a J-beta primer mix. TCRdb re-called the 5' RACE reads through MiXCR, storing one row per CDR3 protein. The sample yields approximately 600,000 distinct CDR3 sequences, roughly three fifths seen once. The source of the sample is a study of blood T cells in healthy people across ages. Notes on the study in general: Comparison with aged donors showed that long-lived donors had more naive CD4+ cells and higher diversity. No conclusive comparison of naive versus antigen-experienced cells was possible with unsorted PBMCs.

The CDR3 runs 15 residues. The chain joins TRBV12-3 or TRBV12-4 to TRBJ2-1, with a possible D match to TRBD2 (6 bases). Matching the DNA end better, TRBJ2-7 makes the J call doubtful. The receptor's source is a man in his 60s in good health. The sequencing input was blood. This CDR3 is CASTFLLAPNNEQYF. CDR3 DNA sequence: TGTGCCAGCACCTTCCTTCTAGCGCCTAACAATGAGCAGTACTTC.